The clone carrying this T cell receptor beta chain was seen many times. From the 5' RACE reads, TCRdb called clonotypes with MiXCR, one entry per CDR3 protein. The sample carries about 18,000 distinct CDR3 sequences, roughly 15% recorded once. This record comes from a study of HIV-infected patients and healthy controls. The J segment lost 0 bases and the V segment lost 0 bases, leaving 13 bases of the junction unmatched. CDR1 SGHAT and CDR2 FQNNGV come from the germline V gene. CDR3 length: 20 residues. This receptor was obtained from a human donor in good health. The J gene is TRBJ2-1, the V gene TRBV11-2; 8 positions agree with TRBD2. Specimen: CD8+ T cells from blood. The CDR3 is CASSLEPSGLVFGSYNEQFF. DNA for the CDR3: TGTGCCAGCAGCTTAGAGCCTAGCGGGTTAGTTTTCGGCTCCTACAATGAGCAGTTCTTC.